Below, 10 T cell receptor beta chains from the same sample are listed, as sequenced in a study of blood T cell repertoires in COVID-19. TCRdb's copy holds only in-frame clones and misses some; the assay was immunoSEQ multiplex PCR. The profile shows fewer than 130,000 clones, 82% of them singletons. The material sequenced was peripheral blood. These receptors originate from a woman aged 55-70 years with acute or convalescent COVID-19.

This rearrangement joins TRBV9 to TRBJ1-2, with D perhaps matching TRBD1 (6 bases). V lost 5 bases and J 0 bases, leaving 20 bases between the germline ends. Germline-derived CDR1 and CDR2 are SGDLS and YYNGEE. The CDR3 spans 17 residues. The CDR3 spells CASRRGGPGLTNYGYTF. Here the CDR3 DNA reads TGTGCCAGCAGGAGGGGGGGTCCAGGGCTAACTAACTATGGCTACACCTTC. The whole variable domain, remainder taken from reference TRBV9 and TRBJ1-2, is DSGVTQTPKHLITATGQRVTLRCSPRSGDLSVYWYQQSLDQGLQFLIQYYNGEERAKGNILERFSAQQFPDLHSELNLSSLELGDSALYFCASRRGGPGLTNYGYTFGSGTRLTVV.

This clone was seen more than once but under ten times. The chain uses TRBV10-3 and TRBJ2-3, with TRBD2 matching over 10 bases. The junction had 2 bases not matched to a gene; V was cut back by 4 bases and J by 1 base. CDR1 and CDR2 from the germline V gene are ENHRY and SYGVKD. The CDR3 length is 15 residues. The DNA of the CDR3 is TGTGCCATCAGTGTAGCGGGGGGCCGCACAGATACGCAGTATTTT. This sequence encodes CAISVAGGRTDTQYF.

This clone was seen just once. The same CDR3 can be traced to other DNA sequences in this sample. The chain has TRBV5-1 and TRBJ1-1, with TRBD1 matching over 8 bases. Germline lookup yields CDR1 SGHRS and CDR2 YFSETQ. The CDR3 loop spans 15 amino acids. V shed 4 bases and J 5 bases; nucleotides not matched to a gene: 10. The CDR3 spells CASSPGGGQVTEAFF. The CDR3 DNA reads TGCGCCAGCAGCCCTGGGGGGGGACAGGTTACTGAAGCTTTCTTT.

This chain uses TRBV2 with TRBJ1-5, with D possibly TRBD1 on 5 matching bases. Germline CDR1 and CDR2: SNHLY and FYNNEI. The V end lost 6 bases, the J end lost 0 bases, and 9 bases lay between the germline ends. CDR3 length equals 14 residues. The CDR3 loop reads CASRKGVSNQPQHF. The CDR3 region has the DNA TGTGCCAGCAGGAAAGGGGTTAGCAATCAGCCCCAGCATTTT.

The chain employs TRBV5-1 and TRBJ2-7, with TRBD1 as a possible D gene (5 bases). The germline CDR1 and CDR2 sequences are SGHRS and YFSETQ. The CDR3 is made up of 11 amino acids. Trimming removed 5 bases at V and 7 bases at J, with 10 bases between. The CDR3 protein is CASSPRQEQYF. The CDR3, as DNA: TGCGCCAGCAGTCCTAGACAGGAGCAGTACTTC.

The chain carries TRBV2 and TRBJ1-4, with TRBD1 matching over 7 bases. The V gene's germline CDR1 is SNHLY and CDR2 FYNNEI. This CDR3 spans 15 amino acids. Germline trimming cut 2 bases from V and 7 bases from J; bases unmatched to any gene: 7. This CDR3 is CASSESAGGSEKLFF. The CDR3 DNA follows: TGTGCCAGCAGTGAATCGGCAGGGGGTTCTGAAAAACTGTTTTTT.

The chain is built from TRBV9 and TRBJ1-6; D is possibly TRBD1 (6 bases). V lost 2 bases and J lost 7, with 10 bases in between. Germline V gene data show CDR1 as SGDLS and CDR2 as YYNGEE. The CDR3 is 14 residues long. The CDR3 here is CASSVGGQNSPLHF. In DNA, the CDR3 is TGTGCCAGCAGCGTGGGCGGACAGAATTCACCCCTCCACTTT. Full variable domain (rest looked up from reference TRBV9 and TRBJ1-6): DSGVTQTPKHLITATGQRVTLRCSPRSGDLSVYWYQQSLDQGLQFLIQYYNGEERAKGNILERFSAQQFPDLHSELNLSSLELGDSALYFCASSVGGQNSPLHFGNGTRLTVT.

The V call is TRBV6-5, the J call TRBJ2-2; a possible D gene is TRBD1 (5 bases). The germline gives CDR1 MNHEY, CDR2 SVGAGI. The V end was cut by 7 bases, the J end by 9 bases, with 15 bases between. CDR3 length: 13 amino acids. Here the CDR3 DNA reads TGTGCCAGCAACTGGCAGGGCTCGTGGGAGCTGTTTTTT. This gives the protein CASNWQGSWELFF.

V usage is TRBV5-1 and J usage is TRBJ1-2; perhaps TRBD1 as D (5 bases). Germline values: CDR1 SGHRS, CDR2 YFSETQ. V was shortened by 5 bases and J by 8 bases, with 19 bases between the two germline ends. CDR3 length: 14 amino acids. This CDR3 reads CASRSGTTPLGYTF. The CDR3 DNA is TGCGCCAGCAGAAGCGGGACGACCCCATTAGGCTACACCTTC.

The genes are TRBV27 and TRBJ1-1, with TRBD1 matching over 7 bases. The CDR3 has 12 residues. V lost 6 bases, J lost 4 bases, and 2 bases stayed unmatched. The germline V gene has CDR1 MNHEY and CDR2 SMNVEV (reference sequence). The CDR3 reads CASRTGSTEAFF. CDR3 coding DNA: TGTGCCAGCAGGACAGGGTCCACTGAAGCTTTCTTT.